The entry below gives a single T cell receptor (beta chain) sequence along with its context. This CDR3 spans 14 amino acids. The V gene end was trimmed by 9 bases and the J gene end by 1 base; junction bases not matched to a gene: 7. Germline V gene sequence: CDR1 KGHDR, CDR2 SFDVKD. The sample comes from a study of control samples from healthy donors and cancer patients. Repertoires were generated with immunoSEQ multiplex PCR, while TCRdb's copy carries only in-frame clones and drops some. The repertoire holds around 110,000 clones, 85% to 90% seen once, with 2% to 3% in the top ten. Sequencing was performed on blood. The receptor comes from a woman aged 65 to 85 in good health. The genes are TRBV24-1 and TRBJ2-5; 7 bases are a match to TRBD1. CDR3 protein: CATATWDSQETQYF. CDR3 DNA sequence: TGTGCCACCGCCACCTGGGACAGCCAAGAGACCCAGTACTTC.